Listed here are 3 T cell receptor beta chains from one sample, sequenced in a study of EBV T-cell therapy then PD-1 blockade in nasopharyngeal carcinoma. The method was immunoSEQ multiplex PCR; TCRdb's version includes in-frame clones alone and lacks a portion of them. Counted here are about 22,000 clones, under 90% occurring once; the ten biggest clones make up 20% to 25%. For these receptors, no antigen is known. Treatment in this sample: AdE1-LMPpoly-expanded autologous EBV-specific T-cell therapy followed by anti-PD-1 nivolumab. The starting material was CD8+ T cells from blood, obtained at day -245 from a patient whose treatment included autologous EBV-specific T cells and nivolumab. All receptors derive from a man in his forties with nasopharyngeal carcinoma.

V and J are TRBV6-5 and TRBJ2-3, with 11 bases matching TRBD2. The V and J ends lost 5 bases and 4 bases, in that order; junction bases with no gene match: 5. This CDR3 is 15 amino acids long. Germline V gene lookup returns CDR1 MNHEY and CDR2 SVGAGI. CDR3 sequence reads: CASSRLAGTSDTQYF. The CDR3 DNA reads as TGTGCCAGCAGTCGACTAGCGGGGACTTCAGATACGCAGTATTTT.

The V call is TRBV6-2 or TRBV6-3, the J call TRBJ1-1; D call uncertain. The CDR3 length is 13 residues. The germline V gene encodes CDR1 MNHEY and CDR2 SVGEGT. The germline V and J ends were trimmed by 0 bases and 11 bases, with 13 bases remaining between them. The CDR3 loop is CASSYSIGLRAFF. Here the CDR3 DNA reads TGTGCCAGCAGTTACTCGATAGGGCTGAGGGCTTTCTTT.

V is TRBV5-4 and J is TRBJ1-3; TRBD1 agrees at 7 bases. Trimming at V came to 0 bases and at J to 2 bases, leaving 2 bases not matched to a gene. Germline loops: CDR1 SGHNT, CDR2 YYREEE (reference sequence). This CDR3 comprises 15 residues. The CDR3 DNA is TGTGCCAGCAGCTTGGGACAGGGAGCTGGAAACACCATATATTTT. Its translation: CASSLGQGAGNTIYF.